Described below is a single T cell receptor (beta chain) sequence and its context. Authors' methods: ImmunoSEQ gave junction-only sequences without quality scores, so filtering differed. The table came from immunoSEQ multiplex PCR; TCRdb's copy has only in-frame clones and leaves some out. The V and J calls and clone size are taken from that table; D and trimming were inferred from the DNA. The repertoire holds around 550,000 clones, with 90% to 96% as singletons. CDR3 length: 14 residues. The sample belongs to a study of shared clonotypes between healthy human individuals. On the study more broadly: Three plates were used per donor for CD4 naive, three for CD4 memory, two for CD8 naive and one for CD8 memory.

This chain uses TRBV21-1 with TRBJ2-1; TRBD1 is the table's D call and was not checked against the DNA. TRBV21-1 constitutes a pseudogene. Sample: naive CD4+ T cells sorted from blood. Subset indicated: CD45RA+ positively selected. The TCR sequence derives from a woman aged 30 to 39 in good health. The CDR3 loop is CASPQGSPYNEQFF. The CDR3, as DNA: TGTGCCAGCCCCCAGGGTTCACCCTACAATGAGCAGTTCTTC.